Below, 2 T cell receptor beta chains from the same sample are listed, as sequenced in a study of blood T cell repertoires in COVID-19. Generated by immunoSEQ multiplex PCR, the TCRdb table keeps only in-frame clones and is missing some. The data show a few hundred thousand clones, 75% to 90% seen once. Sequencing was performed on PBMCs or T cells enriched from blood (not recorded which). These TCRs come from a young woman in a cohort exposed to, infected with or recovered from COVID-19 (not recorded which).

V usage is TRBV7-8 and J usage is TRBJ1-2; perhaps TRBD1 as D (5 bases). Trimming took 3 bases from V and 4 from J, leaving 24 bases between them. This CDR3 is built from 18 residues. Germline-derived CDR1 and CDR2 are SGHVS and FQNEAQ. The CDR3 coding sequence is TGTGCCAGCAGCTTCGCTTCGGCAGGGAGGGTGGGTAGCTATGGCTACACCTTC. This gives the protein CASSFASAGRVGSYGYTF.

The V call is TRBV19, the J call TRBJ1-2, with 10 bases lining up with TRBD1. Germline CDR1 and CDR2: LNHDA and SQIVND (reference sequence). CDR3 length equals 15 residues. J gave up 3 bases and V 5 bases, and 6 bases lay outside the gene matches. CDR3 in amino acids: CASSAAGTGDYGYTF. In DNA form, the CDR3 reads TGTGCCAGTAGTGCAGCCGGGACAGGGGACTATGGCTACACCTTC.